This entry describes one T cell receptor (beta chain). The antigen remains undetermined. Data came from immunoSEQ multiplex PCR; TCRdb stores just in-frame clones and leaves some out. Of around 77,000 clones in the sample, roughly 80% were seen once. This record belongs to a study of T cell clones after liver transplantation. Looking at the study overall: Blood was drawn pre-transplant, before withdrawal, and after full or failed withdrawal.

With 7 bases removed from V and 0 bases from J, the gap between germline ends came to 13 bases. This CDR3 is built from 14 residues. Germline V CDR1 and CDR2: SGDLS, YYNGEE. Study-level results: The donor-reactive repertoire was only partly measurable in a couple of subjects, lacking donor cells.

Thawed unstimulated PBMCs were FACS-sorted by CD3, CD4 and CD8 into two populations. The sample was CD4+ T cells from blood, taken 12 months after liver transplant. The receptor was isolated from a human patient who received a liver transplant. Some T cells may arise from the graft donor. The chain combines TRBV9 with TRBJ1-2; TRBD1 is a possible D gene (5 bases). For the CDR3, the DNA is TGTGCCAGCGCCAGGACAACTTCTAACTATGGCTACACCTTC. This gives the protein CASARTTSNYGYTF.